The entry that follows covers one T cell receptor beta chain sequence. The antigen is undetermined. Other nucleotide sequences from this sample produce the same CDR3. The entry originates in a study of beta chain features in type 1 diabetes. About the study: Cells sorted and examined across all samples totaled almost 110 million.

Study-wide results and limits: Within each of all four CD4+ subsets, Type 1 diabetes patients had TCRB CDR3s that were moderately but significantly shorter.

CDR3 length: 14 amino acids. With V trimmed by 4 bases and J by 5 bases, 5 bases remained unmatched. Germline V gene lookup returns CDR1 SGHRS and CDR2 YFSETQ. What was sequenced were expressed TCRB transcripts, since all of the isolated RNA had been reverse transcribed. Some clones are missing from TCRdb's copy, which holds only in-frame ones; the method was immunoSEQ multiplex PCR. The sample consists of about 370,000 clones, approximately 16% of them appearing once. Sequencing was performed on naive CD4+ T cells from blood. The TCR originated in a woman aged 18-30 years in good health. The chain carries TRBV5-1 and TRBJ1-1; 10 bases map to TRBD1. Here the CDR3 reads CASSPGQGGTEAFF. In nucleotides, the CDR3 is TGCGCCAGCAGCCCTGGACAGGGGGGAACTGAAGCTTTCTTT.